The 23 T cell receptor beta chains given below trace back to one sample, sequenced in a study of T cell responses to AZD1222 COVID-19 vaccine. Clones were sequenced by immunoSEQ multiplex PCR, and TCRdb holds only the in-frame ones, with some missing. The table records 150,000 to 200,000 clones, under 95% of them present only once. The sample was peripheral blood, taken 28 days after the second AZD1222 dose. Receptors originate from an adult who received the AZD1222 COVID-19 vaccine.

CDR3 loop: CASSLQDTEAFF. The CDR3 nucleotides read TGTGCCAGCAGTCTTCAGGACACTGAAGCTTTCTTT. The V call is TRBV28, the J call TRBJ1-1, with D unclear. CDR1 MDHEN and CDR2 SYDVKM come from the germline V gene. Trimming removed 5 bases from V and 3 bases from J, with 7 bases in between. The CDR3 has 12 amino acids. Using reference TRBV28 and TRBJ1-1 for the parts outside the CDR3, the full variable domain is DVKVTQSSRYLVKRTGEKVFLECVQDMDHENMFWYRQDPGLGLRLIYFSYDVKMKEKGDIPEGYSVSREKKERFSLILESASTNQTSMYLCASSLQDTEAFFGQGTRLTVV.

In its sample, this clone was seen once. The V call is TRBV29-1, the J call TRBJ1-2; tentatively, D is TRBD1 (5 bases). The V gene's germline CDR1 is SQVTM and CDR2 ANQGSEA. Trimming took off 3 bases at V and 8 bases at J, with 10 bases between the two ends. This CDR3 is 11 amino acids long. The CDR3 sequence is CSVEGEEGYTF. DNA of the CDR3: TGCAGCGTTGAGGGGGAGGAGGGCTACACCTTC. Full variable domain (remainder filled in from reference TRBV29-1 and TRBJ1-2): SAVISQKPSRDICQRGTSLTIQCQVDSQVTMMFWYRQQPGQSLTLIATANQGSEATYESGFVIDKFPISRPNLTFSTLTVSNMSPEDSSIYLCSVEGEEGYTFGSGTRLTVV.

The rearrangement links TRBV5-4 to TRBJ2-7, with TRBD2 identical over 8 bases. This CDR3 contains 13 residues. The junction had 6 bases not matched to a gene; V was cut back by 4 bases and J by 6 bases. CDR1 and CDR2 (germline): SGHNT, YYREEE (reference sequence). CDR3 in amino acids: CASSRSGIPEQYF. The CDR3 nucleotides read TGTGCCAGCAGCCGTAGCGGGATTCCCGAGCAGTACTTC.

The V call is TRBV7-9, the J call TRBJ1-2, with 9 bases that match TRBD1. The CDR3 runs 14 residues. In germline, CDR1 is SEHNR, CDR2 FQNEAQ (reference sequence). The junction had 6 bases not matched to a gene; V was cut back by 5 bases and J by 5 bases. The CDR3 reads CASSLGTGTYGYTF. The DNA for the CDR3 is TGTGCCAGCAGCCTCGGGACAGGGACATATGGCTACACCTTC.

V and J are TRBV5-1 and TRBJ2-1; D is uncertain. Trimming took 0 bases from V and 9 from J, leaving 13 bases between them. This CDR3 spans 14 amino acids. The germline V gene has CDR1 SGHRS and CDR2 YFSETQ. CDR3 DNA: TGCGCCAGCAGCTTGGATCCCCCGTTGAGTGAGCAGTTCTTC. Translating it yields CASSLDPPLSEQFF.

DNA for the CDR3: TGTGCCAGCAGCCAAGTTACGGGAGGGCCCTATGAGCAGTTCTTC. Encoded protein: CASSQVTGGPYEQFF. The genes are TRBV3-1 (or the pseudogene TRBV3-2) and TRBJ2-1, with 8 bases lining up with TRBD2. The CDR3 consists of 15 residues. Germline CDR1 and CDR2: LGHDT and YNNKEL (reference sequence). V dropped 1 base and J dropped 8; count of bases not matched to a gene: 7.

The rearrangement uses TRBV19 and TRBJ2-1; TRBD2 matches at 7 bases. The CDR3 spans 16 residues. CDR1 and CDR2 (germline): LNHDA, SQIVND (reference sequence). V shed 7 bases, J shed 4 bases, and the junction held 13 bases outside the gene matches. CDR3 coding DNA: TGTGCCAGTAAGTTCGGGCTAGCGGAATCTTACAATGAGCAGTTCTTC. This gives the protein CASKFGLAESYNEQFF.

The chain employs TRBV15 and TRBJ2-3; a weak D match, TRBD2 (6 bases). CDR1 and CDR2 from the germline V gene are LNHNV and YYDKDF (reference sequence). The germline V and J ends were trimmed by 1 base and 0 bases, with 14 bases remaining between them. This CDR3 region has 17 residues. As DNA, the CDR3 is TGTGCCACCAGCAGAGGGACGAGCGGGCGGAGCACAGATACGCAGTATTTT. This codes for CATSRGTSGRSTDTQYF. Based on the CDR3 plus reference TRBV15 and TRBJ2-3, the full variable domain is DAMVIQNPRYQVTQFGKPVTLSCSQTLNHNVMYWYQQKSSQAPKLLFHYYDKDFNNEADTPDNFQSRRPNTSFCFLDIRSPGLGDTAMYLCATSRGTSGRSTDTQYFGPGTRLTVL.

This chain uses TRBV5-1 with TRBJ2-7; the D gene could be TRBD1 or TRBD2 (6 bases each). The CDR3 extends over 16 amino acids. The V and J ends lost 3 bases and 2 bases respectively, with 18 bases between them. Looked up from germline, CDR1 is SGHRS and CDR2 is YFSETQ. The CDR3 is CASSYSGGKNTYEQYF. CDR3 nucleotide sequence: TGCGCCAGCAGCTATTCCGGGGGCAAGAATACCTACGAGCAGTACTTC.

CDR3 DNA sequence: TGTGCCAGCAAGGGCAACACTGAAGCTTTCTTT. Translation gives CASKGNTEAFF. This chain connects TRBV12-3 or TRBV12-4 to TRBJ1-1; no definite D call. The V gene lost 7 bases and the J gene lost 2 bases, with 5 bases spanning the gap. The CDR3 length is 11 residues.

The V call is TRBV5-1, the J call TRBJ1-6; a weak D match, TRBD1 (5 bases). CDR1 SGHRS and CDR2 YFSETQ come from the germline V gene. The ends were cut back, 3 bases at V and 7 bases at J, with 17 bases in the middle. This CDR3 has 16 residues. CDR3 sequence reads: CASSYSTGLQNSPLHF. CDR3 bases: TGCGCCAGCAGCTACTCTACAGGCCTCCAGAATTCACCCCTCCACTTT.

The V call is TRBV9, the J call TRBJ1-3; D uncertain. Germline V gives CDR1 SGDLS, CDR2 YYNGEE. Trimming cost V 1 base and J 1 base, with 6 bases left between them. This CDR3 contains 14 residues. The CDR3 DNA sequence: TGTGCCAGCAGCGTAACCGCATCTGGAAACACCATATATTTT. Its protein product is CASSVTASGNTIYF.

This clone has a single count. This sequence joins TRBV6-5 and TRBJ2-3; tentatively, D is TRBD1 (5 bases). Trimming took off 4 bases at V and 4 bases at J, with 9 bases between the two ends. Germline V gene sequence: CDR1 MNHEY, CDR2 SVGAGI. The CDR3 is 13 residues long. The CDR3 coding sequence is TGTGCCAGCAGTTCAGGGTTCCCAGATACGCAGTATTTT. Amino acids: CASSSGFPDTQYF.

V is TRBV2 and J is TRBJ1-1; 7 nucleotides line up with TRBD1. There are 15 residues in the CDR3. V lost 6 bases to trimming and J lost 5 bases; unmatched junction nucleotides: 12. The germline gives CDR1 SNHLY, CDR2 FYNNEI. CDR3 in DNA: TGTGCCAGCAGGCGAACCCCTGACAGGGCGACTGAAGCTTTCTTT. Encoded protein: CASRRTPDRATEAFF.

This sequence joins TRBV7-9 and TRBJ1-1, with D perhaps TRBD1 (5 bases). This CDR3 has 11 residues. The germline V and J ends were trimmed by 9 bases and 1 base, with 6 bases remaining between them. Germline V lookup: CDR1 SEHNR, CDR2 FQNEAQ (reference sequence). CDR3 sequence (DNA): TGTGCCAGTGACAGGAACACTGAAGCTTTCTTT. It codes for CASDRNTEAFF.

The CDR3 coding sequence is TGTGCCAGCAGCCCCATTGGGACAGGGGGGGATGAAAAACTGTTTTTT. Amino acid sequence: CASSPIGTGGDEKLFF. V gene TRBV4-2 combines with J gene TRBJ1-4, with 11 bases identical to TRBD1. V shed 4 bases, J shed 6 bases, and the junction held 7 bases outside the gene matches. In germline, CDR1 is LGHNA, CDR2 YNFKEQ. There are 16 residues in the CDR3.

This chain joins TRBV29-1 and TRBJ2-2, with 8 bases that match TRBD1. The CDR3 runs 16 residues. V lost 2 bases to trimming and J lost 7 bases; unmatched junction nucleotides: 12. Germline-derived CDR1 and CDR2 are SQVTM and ANQGSEA. CDR3 sequence (DNA): TGCAGCGTTGAATCGGTCAGGGGGCGTTCGAGCGGGGAGCTGTTTTTT. Translating gives CSVESVRGRSSGELFF.

This clone was counted a single time. This rearrangement joins TRBV6-5 to TRBJ1-1; perhaps TRBD1 as D (5 bases). The CDR3 is 14 residues long. Germline V gives CDR1 MNHEY, CDR2 SVGAGI. V lost 5 bases and J lost 5, with 15 bases in between. The CDR3 here is CASSQGPDRTEAFF. The CDR3 nucleotides read TGTGCCAGCAGTCAGGGCCCCGATCGGACTGAAGCTTTCTTT.

The V and J genes are TRBV4-1 and TRBJ1-5, with unresolved D. The germline V gene has CDR1 MGHRA and CDR2 YSYEKL. V was clipped by 0 bases and J by 9 bases, with 18 bases between them. This CDR3 contains 16 residues. CDR3 residues: CASSQEGLGDPMPQHF. Here the CDR3 DNA reads TGCGCCAGCAGCCAAGAAGGCCTCGGGGATCCGATGCCCCAGCATTTT.

The chain carries TRBV7-6 and TRBJ2-1, with 9 bases identical to TRBD2. Germline CDR1 reads SGHVS; CDR2 reads FNYEAQ. The ends lost 5 bases at V and 12 bases at J; junction bases unmatched: 11. The CDR3 loop spans 14 amino acids. DNA of the CDR3: TGTGCCAGCAGCACGGGACTAGCCGGAATGGGGCAGTTCTTC. It codes for CASSTGLAGMGQFF.

The chain links TRBV27 to TRBJ2-3; unclear D gene. Per the germline V gene, CDR1 is MNHEY and CDR2 is SMNVEV (reference sequence). CDR3 length equals 14 residues. V was cut by 3 bases and J by 2 bases, with 9 bases left in between. The CDR3 coding sequence is TGTGCCAGCAGTTTTGGTTTGGACACAGATACGCAGTATTTT. Translation: CASSFGLDTDTQYF.

The V gene is TRBV6-5, the J gene TRBJ1-2, with D tentatively TRBD1 (5 bases). This CDR3 spans 13 amino acids. V was shortened by 6 bases and J by 2 bases, with 10 bases between the two germline ends. Germline CDR1 and CDR2: MNHEY and SVGAGI. As DNA, the CDR3 is TGTGCCAGCAGGGGTGGACAAAACTATGGCTACACCTTC. Translation gives CASRGGQNYGYTF.

The chain couples TRBV6-1 to TRBJ2-2; D is ambiguous. In germline, CDR1 is MNHNS, CDR2 SASEGT. CDR3 size: 13 residues. V lost 2 bases and J 6 bases, leaving 7 bases between the germline ends. CDR3 sequence: CASSERQAGELFF. Here the CDR3 DNA reads TGTGCCAGCAGTGAAAGGCAGGCCGGGGAGCTGTTTTTT.